The rows below give T cell receptor beta chains drawn from one sample of a study of cytomegalovirus exposure and HLA in healthy donors. Measured with immunoSEQ multiplex PCR; TCRdb has only the in-frame clones, and not every one. Its table records 130,000 or so clones. Sequencing input: PBMCs. Receptors originate from a woman in her sixties or seventies in good health and CMV-seronegative. Both conserved end residues are part of each CDR3. Fields, in order: J gene, D gene, V gene, CDR3 length, CDR3 protein, CDR3 DNA. A D gene is named only where the DNA matches it firmly.

j_call: TRBJ1-5
d_call: TRBD1
v_call: TRBV4-1
cdr3_length: 17
cdr3_aa: CASSGRQGGDSNQPQHF
cdr3_nt: TGCGCCAGCAGCGGAAGACAGGGGGGGGATAGCAATCAGCCCCAGCATTTT

j_call: TRBJ1-3
d_call: .
v_call: TRBV9
cdr3_length: 15
cdr3_aa: CASSAQTGPGNTIYF
cdr3_nt: TGTGCCAGCAGCGCCCAGACAGGCCCCGGAAACACCATATATTTT

j_call: TRBJ1-2
d_call: .
v_call: TRBV30
cdr3_length: 13
cdr3_aa: CAWEGGLMYGYTF
cdr3_nt: TGTGCCTGGGAGGGGGGGCTGATGTATGGCTACACCTTC

j_call: TRBJ1-5
d_call: .
v_call: TRBV28
cdr3_length: 15
cdr3_aa: CASLVRGVRNQPQHF
cdr3_nt: TGTGCCAGCTTAGTTCGGGGGGTGCGGAATCAGCCCCAGCATTTT

j_call: TRBJ1-3
d_call: .
v_call: TRBV7-6
cdr3_length: 15
cdr3_aa: CASSSGQGLGNTIYF
cdr3_nt: TGTGCCAGCAGCTCCGGGCAGGGTCTTGGAAACACCATATATTTT

j_call: TRBJ2-3
d_call: .
v_call: TRBV5-1
cdr3_length: 14
cdr3_aa: CASSLESFSDTQYF
cdr3_nt: TGCGCCAGCAGCTTAGAGAGTTTTTCAGATACGCAGTATTTT

j_call: TRBJ1-2
d_call: .
v_call: TRBV19
cdr3_length: 15
cdr3_aa: CASTLLGQRNYGYTF
cdr3_nt: TGTGCCAGTACCCTTTTAGGACAGCGAAACTATGGCTACACCTTC

j_call: TRBJ1-1
d_call: .
v_call: TRBV4-1
cdr3_length: 16
cdr3_aa: CASATGRVGAYTEAFF
cdr3_nt: TGCGCCAGCGCAACGGGTCGGGTAGGGGCCTACACTGAAGCTTTCTTT

j_call: TRBJ1-1
d_call: TRBD1
v_call: TRBV5-1
cdr3_length: 12
cdr3_aa: CASSENRGEAFF
cdr3_nt: TGCGCCAGCAGCGAAAACAGGGGGGAAGCTTTCTTT

j_call: TRBJ1-5
d_call: TRBD1
v_call: TRBV19
cdr3_length: 17
cdr3_aa: CASSADREGLMDQPQHF
cdr3_nt: TGTGCCAGTAGTGCGGACAGGGAAGGGTTGATGGATCAGCCCCAGCATTTT

j_call: TRBJ2-7
d_call: TRBD1
v_call: TRBV6-6
cdr3_length: 14
cdr3_aa: CASRGQDRGYEQYF
cdr3_nt: TGTGCCAGCAGAGGGCAGGACAGGGGTTACGAGCAGTACTTC

j_call: TRBJ2-1
d_call: .
v_call: TRBV18
cdr3_length: 16
cdr3_aa: CASSTYRPPSYNEQFF
cdr3_nt: TGTGCCAGCTCAACTTACAGGCCCCCCTCCTACAATGAGCAGTTCTTC

j_call: TRBJ2-2
d_call: .
v_call: TRBV2
cdr3_length: 15
cdr3_aa: CASSRFLLDTGELFF
cdr3_nt: TGTGCCAGCAGCAGGTTTTTGTTGGACACCGGGGAGCTGTTTTTT

j_call: TRBJ2-5
d_call: TRBD2
v_call: TRBV27
cdr3_length: 15
cdr3_aa: CASSSLAGGQETQYF
cdr3_nt: TGTGCCAGCAGTTCATTAGCGGGAGGGCAAGAGACCCAGTACTTC

j_call: TRBJ2-7
d_call: .
v_call: TRBV27
cdr3_length: 18
cdr3_aa: CASSLSFPTGERPYEQYF
cdr3_nt: TGTGCCAGCAGTTTATCATTTCCCACAGGAGAAAGGCCCTACGAGCAGTACTTC

j_call: TRBJ2-3
d_call: .
v_call: TRBV29-1
cdr3_length: 13
cdr3_aa: CSVGQVGTDTQYF
cdr3_nt: TGCAGCGTTGGCCAGGTTGGGACAGATACGCAGTATTTT

j_call: TRBJ1-1
d_call: .
v_call: TRBV30
cdr3_length: 14
cdr3_aa: CAWSRRGGNTEAFF
cdr3_nt: TGTGCCTGGAGTCGACGGGGGGGGAACACTGAAGCTTTCTTT

j_call: TRBJ1-2
d_call: .
v_call: TRBV23-1
cdr3_length: 14
cdr3_aa: CASSQGSGGYGYTF
cdr3_nt: TGCGCCAGCAGTCAAGGGTCCGGAGGCTATGGCTACACCTTC

j_call: TRBJ1-1
d_call: .
v_call: TRBV15
cdr3_length: 15
cdr3_aa: CATSRDRRQFTEAFF
cdr3_nt: TGTGCCACCAGCAGAGATAGGCGGCAGTTCACTGAAGCTTTCTTT

j_call: TRBJ1-2
d_call: .
v_call: TRBV18
cdr3_length: 15
cdr3_aa: CASSPPSGSVYGYTF
cdr3_nt: TGTGCCAGCTCACCACCGTCAGGTAGTGTCTATGGCTACACCTTC

j_call: TRBJ1-2
d_call: .
v_call: TRBV28
cdr3_length: 14
cdr3_aa: CAVFGLTANYGYTF
cdr3_nt: TGTGCCGTTTTTGGGTTGACAGCTAACTATGGCTACACCTTC

j_call: TRBJ2-7
d_call: TRBD2
v_call: TRBV7-9
cdr3_length: 17
cdr3_aa: CASSLGSASGLAYEQYF
cdr3_nt: TGTGCCAGCAGCTTAGGCTCGGCTAGCGGGCTTGCCTACGAGCAGTACTTC

j_call: TRBJ2-5
d_call: TRBD1
v_call: TRBV18
cdr3_length: 15
cdr3_aa: CASSPGTAIQETQYF
cdr3_nt: TGTGCCAGCTCACCGGGGACAGCAATTCAAGAGACCCAGTACTTC

j_call: TRBJ1-3
d_call: .
v_call: TRBV7-8
cdr3_length: 15
cdr3_aa: CASSLGTGIGNTIYF
cdr3_nt: TGTGCCAGCAGCTTAGGTACAGGGATTGGAAACACCATATATTTT

j_call: TRBJ1-1
d_call: .
v_call: TRBV13
cdr3_length: 15
cdr3_aa: CASSPLQGKNTEAFF
cdr3_nt: TGTGCCAGCAGCCCCTTACAGGGAAAGAACACTGAAGCTTTCTTT

j_call: TRBJ1-4
d_call: TRBD1
v_call: TRBV7-2
cdr3_length: 14
cdr3_aa: CASSSGQGYEKLFF
cdr3_nt: TGTGCCAGCAGCTCGGGACAGGGGTATGAAAAACTGTTTTTT

j_call: TRBJ2-6
d_call: TRBD1
v_call: TRBV10-3
cdr3_length: 19
cdr3_aa: CAISNQQGASLSGANVLTF
cdr3_nt: TGTGCCATCAGTAACCAACAGGGGGCTAGTCTCTCTGGGGCCAACGTCCTGACTTTC

j_call: TRBJ2-3
d_call: TRBD2
v_call: TRBV28
cdr3_length: 14
cdr3_aa: CASGTSGVTDTQYF
cdr3_nt: TGTGCCAGCGGGACTAGCGGGGTTACAGATACGCAGTATTTT

j_call: TRBJ1-6
d_call: TRBD1
v_call: TRBV9
cdr3_length: 17
cdr3_aa: CASSVTTGGRYNSPLHF
cdr3_nt: TGTGCCAGCAGCGTAACGACAGGGGGCAGATATAATTCACCCCTCCACTTT

j_call: TRBJ2-7
d_call: .
v_call: TRBV25-1
cdr3_length: 13
cdr3_aa: CASSGSGGYEQYF
cdr3_nt: TGTGCCAGCAGTGGATCAGGGGGGTACGAGCAGTACTTC

j_call: TRBJ1-3
d_call: TRBD1
v_call: TRBV4-1
cdr3_length: 18
cdr3_aa: CASSQAFRGRGLRNTIYF
cdr3_nt: TGCGCCAGCAGCCAAGCATTCCGGGGCAGGGGGCTCAGGAACACCATATATTTT

j_call: TRBJ1-3
d_call: .
v_call: TRBV6-1
cdr3_length: 15
cdr3_aa: CASSEVRTARNTIYF
cdr3_nt: TGTGCCAGCAGTGAAGTGCGGACAGCCCGAAACACCATATATTTT

j_call: TRBJ1-6
d_call: .
v_call: TRBV5-1
cdr3_length: 15
cdr3_aa: CASSWVGEDNSPLHF
cdr3_nt: TGCGCCAGCAGCTGGGTCGGCGAGGATAATTCACCCCTCCACTTT

j_call: TRBJ2-4
d_call: .
v_call: TRBV11-2
cdr3_length: 15
cdr3_aa: CASSSDPGLKNIQYF
cdr3_nt: TGTGCCAGCAGCTCAGATCCGGGACTCAAAAACATTCAGTACTTC

j_call: TRBJ2-7
d_call: .
v_call: TRBV29-1
cdr3_length: 11
cdr3_aa: CSVVKTNEQYF
cdr3_nt: TGCAGCGTTGTAAAGACAAACGAGCAGTACTTC

j_call: TRBJ2-7
d_call: .
v_call: TRBV18
cdr3_length: 12
cdr3_aa: CASSPTGYEQYF
cdr3_nt: TGTGCCAGCTCACCTACTGGCTACGAGCAGTACTTC

j_call: TRBJ1-1
d_call: .
v_call: TRBV20-1
cdr3_length: 11
cdr3_aa: CSAARGTEAFF
cdr3_nt: TGCAGTGCAGCAAGGGGGACTGAAGCTTTCTTT

j_call: TRBJ2-7
d_call: .
v_call: TRBV21-1
cdr3_length: 13
cdr3_aa: CAEIQGWAYEQYF
cdr3_nt: TGTGCCGAGATACAGGGGTGGGCCTACGAGCAGTACTTC

j_call: TRBJ2-7
d_call: .
v_call: TRBV5-4
cdr3_length: 13
cdr3_aa: CASSFPLSYEQYF
cdr3_nt: TGTGCCAGCAGCTTCCCCCTCTCCTACGAGCAGTACTTC

j_call: TRBJ2-1
d_call: TRBD2
v_call: TRBV10-3
cdr3_length: 15
cdr3_aa: CAISSQREGSHEQFF
cdr3_nt: TGTGCCATCAGTAGTCAGCGGGAGGGTTCCCATGAGCAGTTCTTC

j_call: TRBJ1-2
d_call: .
v_call: TRBV6-5
cdr3_length: 15
cdr3_aa: CASSYSDRLFDGYTF
cdr3_nt: TGTGCCAGCAGTTACTCAGACAGGTTATTCGATGGCTACACCTTC

j_call: TRBJ1-5
d_call: .
v_call: TRBV2
cdr3_length: 13
cdr3_aa: CASSGTGNQPQHF
cdr3_nt: TGTGCCAGCAGTGGGACGGGAAATCAGCCCCAGCATTTT

j_call: TRBJ1-2
d_call: .
v_call: TRBV28
cdr3_length: 14
cdr3_aa: CASSLTGTGYGYTF
cdr3_nt: TGTGCCAGCAGTCTCACAGGGACGGGCTATGGCTACACCTTC